This passage covers 28 T cell receptor beta chains from one sample sequenced in a study of OX40 agonist ivuxolimab in advanced cancers. Only in-frame clones appear in the TCRdb table, and some are missing; sequencing was by immunoSEQ multiplex PCR. The sample consists of roughly 66,000 clones, 65% to 90% of them appearing once. Source: CD4+ or CD8+ T cells sorted from blood, taken in a trial of the OX40 agonist ivuxolimab. The source is an adult with an advanced solid tumor such as melanoma, head and neck, liver or kidney cancer.

The rearrangement links TRBV7-8 to TRBJ2-1; 8 nucleotides line up with TRBD2. J gave up 4 bases and V 4 bases, and 0 bases lay outside the gene matches. Germline lookup yields CDR1 SGHVS and CDR2 FQNEAQ. This CDR3 region has 13 residues. CDR3 nucleotide sequence: TGTGCCAGCAGCTCGGGGGGGTACAATGAGCAGTTCTTC. This translates into CASSSGGYNEQFF.

The rearrangement uses TRBV5-1 and TRBJ1-6; D unclear. Trimming left V 0 bases short and J 10 bases short, with 8 bases between. This CDR3 contains 13 residues. CDR1 is SGHRS and CDR2 is YFSETQ in the germline V gene. The CDR3 spells CASSLDPPSPLHF. The CDR3 DNA reads as TGCGCCAGCAGCTTGGATCCACCATCACCCCTCCACTTT.

V and J are TRBV27 and TRBJ2-3; 8 bases are shared with TRBD2. V was pared by 4 bases and J by 5 bases, with 20 bases of the junction left unmatched. Germline CDR1 and CDR2: MNHEY and SMNVEV (reference sequence). The CDR3 covers 19 residues. The CDR3 region is CASSSSGGGRGGRQDTQYF. The CDR3 DNA sequence: TGTGCCAGCAGTTCATCAGGTGGGGGTCGGGGGGGGCGTCAAGATACGCAGTATTTT.

This chain uses TRBV9 with TRBJ2-1; 10 bases map to TRBD1. V lost 4 bases to trimming and J lost 5 bases; unmatched junction nucleotides: 3. The CDR3 covers 14 residues. Germline V gene lookup returns CDR1 SGDLS and CDR2 YYNGEE. Here the CDR3 DNA reads TGTGCCAGCAGCCCCGGACAGGGGGACAATGAGCAGTTCTTC. Its protein is CASSPGQGDNEQFF.

The CDR3 here is CASSSPSGLAGGPQETQYF. DNA of the CDR3: TGCGCCAGCAGCTCACCATCAGGGTTAGCGGGAGGGCCGCAAGAGACCCAGTACTTC. The chain employs TRBV5-1 and TRBJ2-5; 11 positions agree with TRBD2. The CDR3 is made up of 19 amino acids. V shed 3 bases, J shed 2 bases, and the junction held 15 bases outside the gene matches. Germline loops: CDR1 SGHRS, CDR2 YFSETQ.

The rearrangement joins TRBV4-2 to TRBJ2-1; 7 nucleotides match TRBD2. The CDR3 runs to 14 residues. From germline, CDR1 is LGHNA and CDR2 YNFKEQ. Germline trimming cut 8 bases from V and 4 bases from J; bases unmatched to any gene: 8. CDR3 DNA sequence: TGTGCCAGCTCGAAAGCGGGAACTTACAATGAGCAGTTCTTC. Translation: CASSKAGTYNEQFF.

The CDR3 coding sequence is TGTGCCAGCAGCTTGTCGGGACTAGCGGGGCGCACCGGGGAGCTGTTTTTT. Amino acid sequence: CASSLSGLAGRTGELFF. The chain combines TRBV5-6 with TRBJ2-2; 13 nucleotides agree with TRBD2. The CDR3 is 17 amino acids. The germline V gene encodes CDR1 SGHDT and CDR2 YYEEEE. The V and J ends lost 1 base and 4 bases, in that order; junction bases with no gene match: 4.

This chain links TRBV4-1 with TRBJ1-2; D gene uncertain. The CDR3 length is 13 residues. Per the germline V gene, CDR1 is MGHRA and CDR2 is YSYEKL. Trimming took 1 base from V and 2 from J, leaving 5 bases between them. CDR3 coding DNA: TGCGCCAGCAGCCAAGTGGGAAACTATGGCTACACCTTC. Translation: CASSQVGNYGYTF.

V usage is TRBV10-3 and J usage is TRBJ1-2; unclear D gene. V was clipped by 2 bases and J by 1 base, with 2 bases between them. In germline, CDR1 is ENHRY, CDR2 SYGVKD. This CDR3 has 12 residues. CDR3: CAISEINYGYTF. The CDR3 DNA sequence: TGTGCCATCAGTGAGATTAACTATGGCTACACCTTC.

This clone was counted once. The chain combines TRBV4-1 with TRBJ1-1; D is uncertain. This CDR3 comprises 12 residues. Trimming removed 2 bases at V and 2 bases at J, with 3 bases between. In germline, CDR1 is MGHRA, CDR2 YSYEKL. CDR3 DNA: TGCGCCAGCAGCCAATTAAACACTGAAGCTTTCTTT. Encoded protein: CASSQLNTEAFF.

DNA for the CDR3: TGTGCCAGCAGCTTAGGAGGTGGGGGAGGAATGGATTTCGGCCAGTACTTC. This gives the protein CASSLGGGGGMDFGQYF. The chain joins TRBV7-8 to TRBJ2-7; weak D call: TRBD2 (6 bases). This CDR3 is built from 17 residues. Germline V lookup: CDR1 SGHVS, CDR2 FQNEAQ. Trimming removed 1 base at V and 10 bases at J, with 26 bases between.

V and J are TRBV5-4 and TRBJ1-4, with D unclear. The germline V and J ends were trimmed by 0 bases and 4 bases, with 7 bases remaining between them. The CDR3 is made up of 14 amino acids. CDR1 and CDR2 from the germline V gene are SGHNT and YYREEE (reference sequence). The CDR3 loop reads CASSLAVRNEKLFF. CDR3 nucleotides: TGTGCCAGCAGCTTGGCCGTGCGTAATGAAAAACTGTTTTTT. Filled out from reference TRBV5-4 and TRBJ1-4, the complete variable domain reads ETGVTQSPTHLIKTRGQQVTLRCSSQSGHNTVSWYQQALGQGPQFIFQYYREEENGRGNFPPRFSGLQFPNYSSELNVNALELDDSALYLCASSLAVRNEKLFFGSGTQLSVL.

The genes are TRBV4-2 and TRBJ2-3; D gene unclear. V lost 1 base, J lost 2 bases, and 4 bases lay in between. The CDR3 has 13 amino acids. The germline V gene encodes CDR1 LGHNA and CDR2 YNFKEQ. The DNA for the CDR3 is TGTGCCAGCAGCCAAGGGGTCACAGATACGCAGTATTTT. It yields the protein CASSQGVTDTQYF.

The chain is built from TRBV18 and TRBJ1-4; unclear D gene. This CDR3 region has 17 residues. V was pared by 1 base and J by 8 bases, with 20 bases between. Germline CDR1 reads KGHSH; CDR2 reads LQKENI. In nucleotides, the CDR3 is TGTGCCAGCTCACCACAGAAATTCGGTGGCGGAGGGGAAAAACTGTTTTTT. Protein product: CASSPQKFGGGGEKLFF.

In its sample, this clone was seen once. V usage is TRBV6-8 and J usage is TRBJ1-1; no clear D gene. This CDR3 spans 10 amino acids. The germline V gene has CDR1 MNHGY and CDR2 SAAAGT. V dropped 5 bases and J dropped 3 bases, with 1 base sitting between them. CDR3 sequence: CASSHTEAFF. The CDR3 nucleotides read TGTGCCAGCAGTCACACTGAAGCTTTCTTT.

The V and J genes are TRBV4-1 and TRBJ2-3; no definite D call. CDR1 is MGHRA, CDR2 YSYEKL, per germline. The CDR3 spans 14 residues. V lost 1 base, J lost 6 bases, and 11 bases lay in between. The CDR3 is CASSQAGPQDTQYF. The CDR3 DNA follows: TGCGCCAGCAGCCAAGCCGGGCCGCAGGATACGCAGTATTTT.

This chain connects TRBV10-3 to TRBJ2-1, with 9 nucleotides matching TRBD2. V shed 7 bases and J 2 bases; nucleotides not matched to a gene: 3. The CDR3 is 14 amino acids. Per the germline V gene, CDR1 is ENHRY and CDR2 is SYGVKD. CDR3 coding DNA: TGTGCCATCAAGGGCGGGAGGGCCTACAATGAGCAGTTCTTC. This gives the protein CAIKGGRAYNEQFF.

This clone was observed a handful of times. This rearrangement joins TRBV10-1 to TRBJ2-4; the match to TRBD2 covers 7 bases. CDR3 length: 15 amino acids. The J segment lost 0 bases and the V segment lost 2 bases, leaving 1 base of the junction unmatched. The V gene's germline CDR1 is WNHNN and CDR2 SYGVQD (reference sequence). CDR3 DNA: TGCGCCAGCAGTGAGCTAGCGGTAGCCAAAAACATTCAGTACTTC. Amino acid sequence: CASSELAVAKNIQYF.

The chain recombines TRBV5-1 with TRBJ2-1, with D maybe TRBD2 (6 bases). The length of the CDR3 is 17 residues. V lost 0 bases and J lost 6, with 19 bases in between. CDR1 and CDR2 from the germline V gene are SGHRS and YFSETQ. The CDR3 loop is CASSLGIGPGGLNEQFF. The CDR3 DNA is TGCGCCAGCAGCTTGGGAATCGGCCCCGGAGGGCTCAATGAGCAGTTCTTC. The variable domain in full, completed from reference TRBV5-1 and TRBJ2-1, reads KAGVTQTPRYLIKTRGQQVTLSCSPISGHRSVSWYQQTPGQGLQFLFEYFSETQRNKGNFPGRFSGRQFSNSRSEMNVSTLELGDSALYLCASSLGIGPGGLNEQFFGPGTRLTVL.

The chain carries TRBV30 and TRBJ2-3; maybe TRBD1 (6 bases). V was trimmed by 2 bases and J by 3 bases, leaving 15 bases between them. CDR1 and CDR2 from the germline V gene are GTSNPN and SVGIG (reference sequence). The CDR3 totals 15 residues. CDR3 bases: TGTGCCTGGAGTCGTTTACAGGGATATACAGATACGCAGTATTTT. Amino acids: CAWSRLQGYTDTQYF.

This chain connects TRBV19 to TRBJ1-6; perhaps TRBD1 as D (6 bases). V lost 3 bases and J 8 bases, leaving 14 bases between the germline ends. The CDR3 loop spans 15 amino acids. In germline, CDR1 is LNHDA, CDR2 SQIVND (reference sequence). CDR3 coding DNA: TGTGCCAGTAGTATTATGGGGGGCGCGGATTCACCCCTCCACTTT. It encodes CASSIMGGADSPLHF.

This chain connects TRBV29-1 to TRBJ2-7; D is uncertain. CDR1 and CDR2 from the germline V gene are SQVTM and ANQGSEA. The CDR3 is 15 amino acids. The V and J ends lost 0 bases and 0 bases respectively, with 12 bases between them. CDR3 bases: TGCAGCGTTGAAGACATAGGGTACGGCTCCTACGAGCAGTACTTC. Protein sequence: CSVEDIGYGSYEQYF.

This chain joins TRBV10-3 and TRBJ1-1, with D perhaps TRBD1 (6 bases). CDR1 is ENHRY and CDR2 is SYGVKD in the germline V gene. This CDR3 has 15 amino acids. Trimming took 1 base from V and 3 from J, leaving 12 bases between them. Here the CDR3 DNA reads TGTGCCATCAGTGAGTTTGACAGGAGGCACACTGAAGCTTTCTTT. Its translation is CAISEFDRRHTEAFF.

The CDR3 sequence is CASSRDSDTQYF. CDR3 sequence (DNA): TGCGCCAGCAGCCGGGATTCAGATACGCAGTATTTT. The J gene is TRBJ2-3, the V gene TRBV5-1; a weak D match, TRBD2 (5 bases). Trimming stripped 4 bases from V and 4 bases from J, with 7 bases between. CDR1 is SGHRS and CDR2 is YFSETQ in the germline V gene. This CDR3 region has 12 residues.

CDR3 sequence (DNA): TGCGCCAGCAGTGAGATTGGGGGGTTGAACACCGGGGAGCTGTTTTTT. Encoded protein: CASSEIGGLNTGELFF. The gene calls are TRBV10-2 and TRBJ2-2; a possible D gene is TRBD2 (6 bases). CDR1 WSHSY and CDR2 SAAADI come from the germline V gene. V lost 2 bases and J 1 base, leaving 11 bases between the germline ends. This CDR3 is built from 16 residues.

This chain joins TRBV2 and TRBJ2-7; 9 bases agree with TRBD1. Trimming cost V 1 base and J 5 bases; bases outside gene matches: 6. Per germline, CDR1 SNHLY and CDR2 FYNNEI. This CDR3 has 15 amino acids. CDR3 bases: TGTGCCAGCAGTGAAGGGGGGGACAGGGCCCACGAGCAGTACTTC. Translating it yields CASSEGGDRAHEQYF.

The V call is TRBV6-5, the J call TRBJ2-1, with D hard to call. Trimming cost V 3 bases and J 4 bases, with 10 bases left between them. The CDR3 runs 14 residues. Germline CDR1 MNHEY, CDR2 SVGAGI. The CDR3 DNA follows: TGTGCCAGCAGTTATTCGACGGCGTACAATGAGCAGTTCTTC. This gives the protein CASSYSTAYNEQFF.

The rearrangement uses TRBV30 and TRBJ2-5, with 9 bases that match TRBD2. Trimming cost V 8 bases and J 1 base; bases outside gene matches: 11. This CDR3 spans 15 amino acids. CDR1 and CDR2 (germline): GTSNPN, SVGIG (reference sequence). The CDR3 loop reads CATSVLAGIQETQYF. As DNA, the CDR3 is TGTGCCACCTCGGTGCTAGCGGGAATCCAAGAGACCCAGTACTTC.